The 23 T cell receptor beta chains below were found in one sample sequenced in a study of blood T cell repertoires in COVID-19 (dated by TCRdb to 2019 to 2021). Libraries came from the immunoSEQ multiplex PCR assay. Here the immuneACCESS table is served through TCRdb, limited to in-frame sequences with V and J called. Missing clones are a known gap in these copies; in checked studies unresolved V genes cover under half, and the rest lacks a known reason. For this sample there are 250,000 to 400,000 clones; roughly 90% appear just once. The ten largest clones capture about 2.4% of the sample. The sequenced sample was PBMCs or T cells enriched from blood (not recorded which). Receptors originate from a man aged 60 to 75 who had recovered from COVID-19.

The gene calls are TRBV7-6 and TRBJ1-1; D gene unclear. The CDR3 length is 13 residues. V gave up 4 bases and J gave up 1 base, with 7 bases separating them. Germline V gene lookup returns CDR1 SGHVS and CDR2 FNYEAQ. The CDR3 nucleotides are TGTGCCAGCAGCTGGGAGTCGAACACTGAAGCTTTCTTT. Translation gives CASSWESNTEAFF. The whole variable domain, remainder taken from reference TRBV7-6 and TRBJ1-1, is GAGVSQSPRYKVTKRGQDVALRCDPISGHVSLYWYRQALGQGPEFLTYFNYEAQQDKSGLPNDRFSAERPEGSISTLTIQRTEQRDSAMYRCASSWESNTEAFFGQGTRLTVV.

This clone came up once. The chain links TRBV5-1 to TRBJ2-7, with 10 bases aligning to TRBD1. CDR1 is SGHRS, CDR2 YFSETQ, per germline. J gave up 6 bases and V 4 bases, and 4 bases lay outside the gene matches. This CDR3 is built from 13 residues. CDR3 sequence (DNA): TGCGCCAGCAGCCCGGACAGGGGGGGCGAGCAGTACTTC. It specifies CASSPDRGGEQYF.

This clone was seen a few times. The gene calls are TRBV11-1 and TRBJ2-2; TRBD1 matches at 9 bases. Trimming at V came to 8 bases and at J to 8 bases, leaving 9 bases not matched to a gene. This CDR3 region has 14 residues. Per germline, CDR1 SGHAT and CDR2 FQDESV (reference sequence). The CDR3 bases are TGTGCCAGCGGACTGAACAGGGGGCGTGGGGAGCTGTTTTTT. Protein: CASGLNRGRGELFF. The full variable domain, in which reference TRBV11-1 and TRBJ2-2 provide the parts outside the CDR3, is EAEVAQSPRYKITEKSQAVAFWCDPISGHATLYWYRQILGQGPELLVQFQDESVVDDSQLPKDRFSAERLKGVDSTLKIQPAELGDSAMYLCASGLNRGRGELFFGEGSRLTVL.

CDR3 amino acids: CASSDRGNYGYTF. CDR3 DNA: TGTGCCAGCAGTGACAGGGGAAACTATGGCTACACCTTC. The rearrangement links TRBV2 to TRBJ1-2, with a weak D call TRBD1 (6 bases). V was trimmed by 3 bases and J by 2 bases, leaving 7 bases between them. This CDR3 is 13 amino acids long. Germline CDR1 reads SNHLY; CDR2 reads FYNNEI.

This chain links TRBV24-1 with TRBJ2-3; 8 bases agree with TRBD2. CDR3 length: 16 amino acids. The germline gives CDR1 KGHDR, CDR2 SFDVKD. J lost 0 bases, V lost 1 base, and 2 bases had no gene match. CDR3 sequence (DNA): TGTGCCACCAGTGATTTTCCTAGCGGGAGCACAGATACGCAGTATTTT. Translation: CATSDFPSGSTDTQYF.

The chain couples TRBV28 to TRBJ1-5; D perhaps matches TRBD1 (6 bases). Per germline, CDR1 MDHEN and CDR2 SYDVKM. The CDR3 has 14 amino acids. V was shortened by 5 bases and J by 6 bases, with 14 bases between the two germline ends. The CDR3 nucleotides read TGTGCCAGCAGTCGGTGGGGGCGAGGTCAGCCCCAGCATTTT. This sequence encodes CASSRWGRGQPQHF.

In DNA form, the CDR3 reads TGCGCCAGCAGCGACGAAATGACCGGGACAGGGCTAACCTACGAGCAGTACTTC. This sequence encodes CASSDEMTGTGLTYEQYF. This chain connects TRBV5-1 to TRBJ2-7; the match to TRBD1 covers 9 bases. V lost 4 bases, J lost 2 bases, and 16 bases stayed unmatched. The CDR3 is 18 amino acids. Germline V CDR1 and CDR2: SGHRS, YFSETQ.

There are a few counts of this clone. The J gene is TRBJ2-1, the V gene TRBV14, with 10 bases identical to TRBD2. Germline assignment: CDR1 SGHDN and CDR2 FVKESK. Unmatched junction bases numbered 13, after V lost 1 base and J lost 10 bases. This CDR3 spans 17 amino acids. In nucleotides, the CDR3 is TGTGCCAGCAGCCAAGCGGGCGCGAGCGGGAGGGTAAAAGAGCAGTTCTTC. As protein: CASSQAGASGRVKEQFF.

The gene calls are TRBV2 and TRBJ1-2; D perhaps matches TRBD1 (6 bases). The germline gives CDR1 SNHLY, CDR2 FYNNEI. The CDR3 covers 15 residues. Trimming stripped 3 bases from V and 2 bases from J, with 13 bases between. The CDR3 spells CASSEWTVSNYGYTF. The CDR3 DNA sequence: TGTGCCAGCAGTGAGTGGACAGTCTCGAACTATGGCTACACCTTC.

CDR3 residues: CASSKGQGRNQPQHF. CDR3 DNA sequence: TGTGCCAGCAGCAAGGGACAGGGCCGCAATCAGCCCCAGCATTTT. The chain carries TRBV7-2 and TRBJ1-5, with 9 bases fitting TRBD1. The V gene end was trimmed by 5 bases and the J gene end by 2 bases; junction bases not matched to a gene: 4. The CDR3 is made up of 15 amino acids. Per germline, CDR1 SGHTA and CDR2 FQGNSA.

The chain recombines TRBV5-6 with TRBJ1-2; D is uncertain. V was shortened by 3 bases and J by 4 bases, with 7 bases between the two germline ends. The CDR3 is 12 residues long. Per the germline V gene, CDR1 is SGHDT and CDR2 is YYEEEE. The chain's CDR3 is CASSSGLYGYTF. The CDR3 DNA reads TGTGCCAGCAGCTCCGGTCTCTATGGCTACACCTTC.

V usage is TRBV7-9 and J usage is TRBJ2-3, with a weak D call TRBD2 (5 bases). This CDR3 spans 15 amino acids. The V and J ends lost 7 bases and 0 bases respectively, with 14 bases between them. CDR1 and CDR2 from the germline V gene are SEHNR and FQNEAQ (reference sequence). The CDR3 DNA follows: TGTGCCAGCACTCCCGGGGTAGAGAGCACAGATACGCAGTATTTT. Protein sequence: CASTPGVESTDTQYF.

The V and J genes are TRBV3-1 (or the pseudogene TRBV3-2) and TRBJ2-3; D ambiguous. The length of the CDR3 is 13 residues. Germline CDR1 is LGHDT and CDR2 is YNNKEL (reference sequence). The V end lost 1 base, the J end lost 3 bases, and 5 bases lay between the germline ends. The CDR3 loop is CASSQGRTDTQYF. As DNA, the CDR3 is TGTGCCAGCAGCCAAGGGCGGACAGATACGCAGTATTTT.

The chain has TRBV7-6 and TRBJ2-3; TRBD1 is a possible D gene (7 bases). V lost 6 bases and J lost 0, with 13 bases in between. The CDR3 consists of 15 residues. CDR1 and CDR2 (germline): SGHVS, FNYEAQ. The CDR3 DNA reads TGTGCCAGCAGTCGGGGGACAGAGAGCACAGATACGCAGTATTTT. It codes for CASSRGTESTDTQYF.

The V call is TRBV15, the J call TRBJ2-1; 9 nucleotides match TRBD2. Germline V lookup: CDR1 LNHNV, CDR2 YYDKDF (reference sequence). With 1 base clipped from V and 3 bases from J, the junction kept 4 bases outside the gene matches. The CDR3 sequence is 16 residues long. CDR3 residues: CATSRGKAGGYNEQFF. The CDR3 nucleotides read TGTGCCACCAGCAGAGGGAAAGCGGGAGGCTACAATGAGCAGTTCTTC.

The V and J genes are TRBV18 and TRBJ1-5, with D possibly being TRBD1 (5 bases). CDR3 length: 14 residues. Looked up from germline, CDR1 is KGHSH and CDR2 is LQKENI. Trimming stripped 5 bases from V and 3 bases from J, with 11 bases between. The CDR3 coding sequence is TGTGCCAGCTCAACCCAGGGAAACAATCAGCCCCAGCATTTT. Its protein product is CASSTQGNNQPQHF.

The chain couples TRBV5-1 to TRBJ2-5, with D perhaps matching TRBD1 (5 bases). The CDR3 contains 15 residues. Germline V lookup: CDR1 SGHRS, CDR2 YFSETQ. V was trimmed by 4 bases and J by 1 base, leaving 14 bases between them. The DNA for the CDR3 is TGCGCCAGCAGCCCAGCCCCAGGGCCCCAAGAGACCCAGTACTTC. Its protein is CASSPAPGPQETQYF.

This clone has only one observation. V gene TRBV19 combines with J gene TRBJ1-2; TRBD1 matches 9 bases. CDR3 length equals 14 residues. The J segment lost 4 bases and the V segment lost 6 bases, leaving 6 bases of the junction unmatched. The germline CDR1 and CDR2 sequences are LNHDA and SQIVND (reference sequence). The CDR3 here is CASRDRGGLYGYTF. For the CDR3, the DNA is TGTGCCAGTAGAGACAGGGGGGGACTCTATGGCTACACCTTC.

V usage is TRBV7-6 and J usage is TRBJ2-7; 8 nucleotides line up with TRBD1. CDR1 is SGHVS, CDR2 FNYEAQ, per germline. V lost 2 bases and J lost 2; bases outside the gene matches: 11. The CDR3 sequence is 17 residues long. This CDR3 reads CASSLSPGQGGPYEQYF. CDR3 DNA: TGTGCCAGCAGCTTATCCCCCGGACAGGGAGGCCCCTACGAGCAGTACTTC.

CDR3 nucleotides: TGTGCCAGCAGCGCCATAGCAATGCCGGAGACCCAGTACTTC. Translated: CASSAIAMPETQYF. This chain connects TRBV11-1 to TRBJ2-5; no clear D. The CDR3 has 14 residues. Germline V gene lookup returns CDR1 SGHAT and CDR2 FQDESV (reference sequence). V was cut by 5 bases and J by 5 bases, with 15 bases left in between.

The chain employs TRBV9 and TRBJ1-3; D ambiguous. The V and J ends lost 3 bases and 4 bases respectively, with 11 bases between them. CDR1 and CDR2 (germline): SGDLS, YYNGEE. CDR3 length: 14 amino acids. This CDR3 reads CASSEGGFGNTIYF. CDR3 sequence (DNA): TGTGCCAGCAGCGAGGGCGGGTTCGGAAACACCATATATTTT.

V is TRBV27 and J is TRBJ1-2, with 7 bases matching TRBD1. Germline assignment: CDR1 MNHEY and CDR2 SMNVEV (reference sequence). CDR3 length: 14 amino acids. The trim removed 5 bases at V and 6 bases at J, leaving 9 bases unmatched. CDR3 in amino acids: CASSEPGTANGYTF. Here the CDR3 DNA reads TGTGCCAGCAGTGAACCCGGGACAGCCAATGGCTACACCTTC.

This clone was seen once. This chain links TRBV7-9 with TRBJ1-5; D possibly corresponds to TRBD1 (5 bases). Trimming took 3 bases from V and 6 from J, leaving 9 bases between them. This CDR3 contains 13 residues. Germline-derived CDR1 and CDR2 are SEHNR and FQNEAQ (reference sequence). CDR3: CASSLQGSQPQHF. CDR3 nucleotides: TGTGCCAGCAGCTTGCAGGGTTCTCAGCCCCAGCATTTT.